The 21 T cell receptor beta chains below come from one sample, sequenced in a study of control samples from healthy donors and cancer patients. Using immunoSEQ multiplex PCR, the repertoire was profiled, and TCRdb retains in-frame clones only, with some absent. This repertoire shows about 180,000 clones, nearly 90% found once; its top ten account for 1.3% to 1.5%. The sample comprised blood. The source is a woman between 50 and 59 years old in good health.

This CDR3 is CASRDDRGSGELFF. The DNA for the CDR3 is TGTGCCAGCAGGGACGACAGGGGAAGCGGGGAGCTGTTTTTT. The J gene is TRBJ2-2, the V gene TRBV3-1 (or the pseudogene TRBV3-2); 8 nucleotides line up with TRBD1. The length of the CDR3 is 14 residues. Looked up from germline, CDR1 is LGHDT and CDR2 is YNNKEL (reference sequence). V dropped 6 bases and J dropped 7; count of bases not matched to a gene: 7.

The chain joins TRBV2 to TRBJ1-1; 9 bases are a match to TRBD1. Germline V gene data show CDR1 as SNHLY and CDR2 as FYNNEI. This CDR3 has 13 residues. After removal of 6 bases from V and 2 bases from J, the junction contained 1 base not matched to a gene. The CDR3 loop reads CASRGQGNTEAFF. The CDR3 DNA sequence: TGTGCCAGCAGGGGACAGGGAAACACTGAAGCTTTCTTT.

This CDR3 is CASSQLRDIEETQYF. CDR3 bases: TGTGCCAGCAGCCAGCTCCGGGACATTGAAGAGACCCAGTACTTC. The chain recombines TRBV5-4 with TRBJ2-5; D is perhaps TRBD1 (6 bases). Germline V gene lookup returns CDR1 SGHNT and CDR2 YYREEE (reference sequence). CDR3 length equals 15 residues. V gave up 4 bases and J gave up 3 bases, with 16 bases separating them.

A word on this clone: One junction end does not reproduce the germline sequence, and a read error may be involved. V gene TRBV14 combines with J gene TRBJ1-2; a weak D match, TRBD1 (6 bases). This CDR3 region has 15 residues. Germline-derived CDR1 and CDR2 are SGHDN and FVKESK. The CDR3 nucleotides are TGTGCCAGCAGCCGGCTGCGGGGGCTGAACTCTGGCTACACCTTC. Residues: CASSRLRGLNSGYTF.

The genes are TRBV6-5 and TRBJ2-5; the match to TRBD2 covers 10 bases. CDR3 size: 15 residues. Trimming took 0 bases from V and 5 from J; bases not matched to a gene: 3. Germline V CDR1 and CDR2: MNHEY, SVGAGI. The CDR3 DNA reads as TGTGCCAGCAGTTACTCGCCTAGCGGGAGTGAGACCCAGTACTTC. Its translation is CASSYSPSGSETQYF.

Of note for this clone: Germline and junction disagree at one end, which may indicate a read error. The sample contains more than one DNA sequence encoding this CDR3. V is TRBV27 and J is TRBJ1-4; the match to TRBD1 covers 8 bases. The CDR3 runs to 16 residues. Looked up from germline, CDR1 is MNHEY and CDR2 is SMNVEV (reference sequence). The CDR3 loop is CASSVTGQGTNEKLFF. The CDR3 DNA sequence: TGCGCCAGCAGCGTGACCGGACAGGGTACAAATGAAAAACTGTTTTTT.

V is TRBV7-2 and J is TRBJ2-7; no reliable D call. CDR3 length equals 16 residues. The germline gives CDR1 SGHTA, CDR2 FQGNSA. The V gene lost 5 bases and the J gene lost 1 base, with 18 bases spanning the gap. The CDR3 region is CASSLLVGISSYEQYF. DNA of the CDR3: TGTGCCAGCAGCCTCCTCGTAGGGATATCATCCTACGAGCAGTACTTC.

This clone was counted once. The same CDR3 can be traced to other DNA sequences in this sample. J is TRBJ1-5 and V is TRBV2; 7 bases match TRBD1. Losses at the gene ends were 4 bases for V and 2 bases for J; bases not matched to a gene: 5. CDR1 and CDR2 (germline): SNHLY, FYNNEI. The CDR3 runs 15 residues. The CDR3 sequence is CASSAGGTGNQPQHF. CDR3 nucleotides: TGTGCCAGCAGTGCAGGGGGTACGGGCAATCAGCCCCAGCATTTT.

This clone was seen a few times. V usage is TRBV19 and J usage is TRBJ2-7; D is ambiguous. Germline V gene sequence: CDR1 LNHDA, CDR2 SQIVND (reference sequence). V dropped 4 bases and J dropped 4 bases, with 17 bases sitting between them. The CDR3 runs 15 residues. The CDR3 nucleotides read TGTGCCAGTAGTAAAGACCCTTCCAATAATTACGAGCAGTACTTC. It translates to CASSKDPSNNYEQYF.

The chain combines TRBV5-4 with TRBJ2-7; D remains unclear. Germline assignment: CDR1 SGHNT and CDR2 YYREEE (reference sequence). This CDR3 region has 13 residues. The V end was cut by 0 bases, the J end by 3 bases, with 7 bases between. CDR3 coding DNA: TGTGCCAGCAGCTTGGATGTCGGCTACGAGCAGTACTTC. It encodes CASSLDVGYEQYF.

The chain joins TRBV5-6 to TRBJ2-5; TRBD1 matches 7 bases. Germline V lookup: CDR1 SGHDT, CDR2 YYEEEE. V shed 5 bases, J shed 4 bases, and the junction held 8 bases outside the gene matches. There are 14 residues in the CDR3. The CDR3: CASSSLTGTETQYF. Written as DNA, the CDR3 is TGTGCCAGCAGTTCTTTGACAGGGACAGAGACCCAGTACTTC.

This chain uses TRBV7-2 with TRBJ2-1; TRBD2 agrees at 8 bases. V shed 5 bases and J 4 bases; nucleotides not matched to a gene: 19. The V gene's germline CDR1 is SGHTA and CDR2 FQGNSA. The CDR3 runs 19 residues. Here the CDR3 reads CASSPGGGWRGGLYNEQFF. The CDR3 region has the DNA TGTGCCAGCAGCCCGGGAGGGGGGTGGCGCGGGGGCTTATACAATGAGCAGTTCTTC.

This chain uses TRBV6-2 or TRBV6-3 with TRBJ2-7; perhaps TRBD2 as D (6 bases). The CDR3 spans 14 residues. V was pared by 5 bases and J by 6 bases, with 17 bases between. From germline, CDR1 is MNHEY and CDR2 SVGEGT. CDR3 in amino acids: CASSPVLAAGEQYF. The DNA for the CDR3 is TGTGCCAGCAGTCCCGTACTAGCCGCGGGCGAGCAGTACTTC.

V and J are TRBV9 and TRBJ1-2; a weak D match, TRBD1 (5 bases). The V and J ends lost 4 bases and 2 bases respectively, with 9 bases between them. Germline loops: CDR1 SGDLS, CDR2 YYNGEE. The CDR3 extends over 13 amino acids. CDR3 in DNA: TGTGCCAGCAGCCGGGACGCCAACTATGGCTACACCTTC. It yields the protein CASSRDANYGYTF.

The chain couples TRBV30 to TRBJ2-3; D gene ambiguous. The V and J ends lost 5 bases and 5 bases respectively, with 17 bases between them. Germline-derived CDR1 and CDR2 are GTSNPN and SVGIG (reference sequence). The CDR3 consists of 14 residues. The CDR3 protein is CAWSEGRPVDTQYF. CDR3 coding DNA: TGTGCCTGGTCTGAAGGACGTCCCGTAGATACGCAGTATTTT.

This clone appeared once. The chain combines TRBV5-1 with TRBJ1-3, with TRBD1 identical over 7 bases. Looked up from germline, CDR1 is SGHRS and CDR2 is YFSETQ. The CDR3 consists of 14 residues. Trimming cost V 4 bases and J 1 base; bases outside gene matches: 2. The CDR3 spells CASSPGGSGNTIYF. The CDR3 nucleotides are TGCGCCAGCAGCCCAGGGGGGTCTGGAAACACCATATATTTT.

This chain joins TRBV6-5 and TRBJ1-2; possibly TRBD1 for D (6 bases). The CDR3 has 11 amino acids. Germline loops: CDR1 MNHEY, CDR2 SVGAGI. V was trimmed by 7 bases and J by 7 bases, leaving 10 bases between them. The chain's CDR3 is CASTQGLGYTF. In DNA form, the CDR3 reads TGTGCCAGCACCCAGGGGCTTGGCTACACCTTC.

The chain recombines TRBV15 with TRBJ1-5; possible D gene TRBD1, 5 bases. Trimming removed 5 bases at V and 2 bases at J, with 13 bases between. Germline CDR1 is LNHNV and CDR2 is YYDKDF (reference sequence). This CDR3 is 15 amino acids long. CDR3 DNA: TGTGCCACCAGCCGAGCAGGGTCTGGCAATCAGCCCCAGCATTTT. It encodes CATSRAGSGNQPQHF.

The J gene is TRBJ2-7, the V gene TRBV4-1, with TRBD1 matching over 12 bases. The trim removed 4 bases at V and 3 bases at J, leaving 10 bases unmatched. Germline V gene data show CDR1 as MGHRA and CDR2 as YSYEKL. CDR3 length equals 17 residues. The CDR3 reads CASSPGTGGSPLYEQYF. The CDR3 DNA is TGCGCCAGCAGCCCGGGGACAGGGGGCTCCCCTCTCTACGAGCAGTACTTC.

The chain has TRBV3-1 (or the pseudogene TRBV3-2) and TRBJ1-3, with TRBD1 matching over 7 bases. V dropped 3 bases and J dropped 0; count of bases not matched to a gene: 5. CDR3 length: 16 residues. CDR1 is LGHDT, CDR2 YNNKEL, per germline (reference sequence). The CDR3: CASSHWTGRSGNTIYF. The CDR3 DNA is TGTGCCAGCAGCCATTGGACAGGACGCTCTGGAAACACCATATATTTT.

The V call is TRBV5-1, the J call TRBJ2-7, with D maybe TRBD2 (6 bases). The CDR3 consists of 17 residues. The V gene's germline CDR1 is SGHRS and CDR2 YFSETQ. With 3 bases removed from V and 1 base from J, the gap between germline ends came to 20 bases. The CDR3 nucleotides are TGCGCCAGCAGCTCCCCCCGGGGAGGAGTTGGTTCCTACGAGCAGTACTTC. Translation gives CASSSPRGGVGSYEQYF.